Below are 18 T cell receptor beta chains sequenced from a single sample in a study of T-cell reconstitution after alpha-beta-depleted transplantation in children. Molecular barcoding with unique molecular identifiers was used for the TCRbeta library. TCRdb used MiXCR to reprocess the PCR reads, holding one entry per CDR3 protein. The data show about 980,000 distinct CDR3 sequences, about 29% seen once. The sample was PBMCs, mostly from graft donor cells, taken 360 days after TCRalphabeta/CD19-depleted stem cell transplant. These TCRs come from a boy in the first two years of life who had a stem cell transplant for SCID, so the T cells may come from the graft donor.

The chain couples TRBV5-1 to TRBJ1-2, with D hard to call. This CDR3 comprises 16 residues. The germline V gene has CDR1 SGHRS and CDR2 YFSETQ. V gave up 0 bases and J gave up 2 bases, with 14 bases separating them. The CDR3 region has the DNA TGCGCCAGCAGCTTGGCGGCGGGAAATAAGAACTATGGCTACACCTTC. It encodes CASSLAAGNKNYGYTF. Full variable domain (rest looked up from reference TRBV5-1 and TRBJ1-2): KAGVTQTPRYLIKTRGQQVTLSCSPISGHRSVSWYQQTPGQGLQFLFEYFSETQRNKGNFPGRFSGRQFSNSRSEMNVSTLELGDSALYLCASSLAAGNKNYGYTFGSGTRLTVV.

This clonotype came up many times. The chain couples TRBV20-1 to TRBJ2-1; D may be TRBD1 or TRBD2 (6 bases each). CDR1 is DFQATT and CDR2 is SNEGSKA in the germline V gene (reference sequence). Trimming cost V 4 bases and J 0 bases, with 13 bases left between them. The CDR3 length is 15 residues. The CDR3 here is CSATQGTFSYNEQFF. As DNA, the CDR3 is TGCAGTGCTACCCAGGGGACTTTCTCCTACAATGAGCAGTTCTTC.

The chain carries TRBV9 and TRBJ2-6; D gene ambiguous. The CDR3 spans 15 residues. Trimming removed 2 bases from V and 0 bases from J, with 6 bases in between. Germline CDR1 is SGDLS and CDR2 is YYNGEE. Written as DNA, the CDR3 is TGTGCCAGCAGCGTTTTCTACTCTGGGGCCAACGTCCTGACTTTC. It is translated as CASSVFYSGANVLTF.

V and J are TRBV9 and TRBJ1-2; no reliable D call. The CDR3 is 15 amino acids. The V and J ends lost 1 base and 4 bases respectively, with 14 bases between them. From germline, CDR1 is SGDLS and CDR2 YYNGEE. The CDR3 DNA is TGTGCCAGCAGCGTAATCCCTGGGCCTCCCTATGGCTACACCTTC. This gives the protein CASSVIPGPPYGYTF.

The chain links TRBV10-3 to TRBJ1-3, with D uncertain. Germline V gene data show CDR1 as ENHRY and CDR2 as SYGVKD. Deletions cut 10 bases from V and 8 bases from J, with 21 bases between. The CDR3 has 14 amino acids. CDR3 DNA sequence: TGTGCCACCAGCGAGAGTATGGAGTTTCACACCATATATTTT. The encoded protein is CATSESMEFHTIYF.

Comments on this clonotype: A junction end diverges from the germline sequence, so it may reflect a read error. The CDR3 nucleotides read TGTACCAGCAGTTTAGGTTCGTTCGGGACAGGGAACACTGAAGCTTTCTTT. Its protein is CTSSLGSFGTGNTEAFF. The chain has TRBV3-1 and TRBJ1-1; 8 positions agree with TRBD1. The CDR3 is 17 amino acids. Germline values: CDR1 LGHDT, CDR2 YNNKEL (reference sequence). Filled out from reference TRBV3-1 and TRBJ1-1, the complete variable domain reads DTAVSQTPKYLVTQMGNDKSIKCEQNLGHDTMYWYKQDSKKFLKIMFSYNNKELIINETVPNRFSPKSPDKAHLNLHINSLELGDSAVYFCTSSLGSFGTGNTEAFFGQGTRLTVV.

This clonotype was seen many times. The chain employs TRBV5-1 and TRBJ2-3, with D possibly called TRBD1 or TRBD2 (5 bases each). In germline, CDR1 is SGHRS, CDR2 YFSETQ. Trimming stripped 2 bases from V and 1 base from J, with 11 bases between. The CDR3 has 15 residues. Here the CDR3 DNA reads TGCGCCAGCAGCTTTAGGGGAGAGGGCACAGATACGCAGTATTTT. Translation gives CASSFRGEGTDTQYF.

The chain joins TRBV11-3 to TRBJ2-1; TRBD2 aligns across 11 bases. With V trimmed by 4 bases and J by 1 base, 18 bases remained unmatched. The length of the CDR3 is 21 residues. Looked up from germline, CDR1 is SGHNT and CDR2 is YENEEA. The CDR3 is CASSSPGGLAGGLVSYNEQFF. CDR3 in DNA: TGTGCCAGCAGCTCCCCGGGTGGGCTAGCGGGGGGTCTGGTTTCCTACAATGAGCAGTTCTTC.

V gene TRBV5-1 combines with J gene TRBJ2-4, with 9 positions matching TRBD1. The germline CDR1 and CDR2 sequences are SGHRS and YFSETQ. The CDR3 consists of 19 residues. Trimming removed 1 base from V and 1 base from J; junction bases left unmatched: 12. CDR3 nucleotides: TGCGCCAGCAGCTTGACTTCAGGGGACAGGGCGGTCGCCAAAAACATTCAGTACTTC. Translating gives CASSLTSGDRAVAKNIQYF.

V usage is TRBV7-2 and J usage is TRBJ2-7; tentatively, D is TRBD2 (5 bases). This CDR3 region has 16 residues. From germline, CDR1 is SGHTA and CDR2 FQGNSA. The V and J ends lost 3 bases and 2 bases respectively, with 17 bases between them. The DNA of the CDR3 is TGTGCCAGCAGCTTGCTGACTACTGACATCCCCTACGAGCAGTACTTC. Translation: CASSLLTTDIPYEQYF.

This chain joins TRBV7-9 and TRBJ2-1; perhaps TRBD2 as D (5 bases). The CDR3 contains 13 residues. The germline gives CDR1 SEHNR, CDR2 FQNEAQ (reference sequence). The ends were cut back, 3 bases at V and 8 bases at J, with 11 bases in the middle. The CDR3 region is CASSLSDGDEQFF. The CDR3 coding sequence is TGTGCCAGCAGCTTGTCGGACGGGGATGAGCAGTTCTTC. The full variable domain, in which reference TRBV7-9 and TRBJ2-1 provide the parts outside the CDR3, is DTGVSQNPRHKITKRGQNVTFRCDPISEHNRLYWYRQTLGQGPEFLTYFQNEAQLEKSRLLSDRFSAERPKGSFSTLEIQRTEQGDSAMYLCASSLSDGDEQFFGPGTRLTVL.

This clonotype has more than one count but fewer than ten. The chain carries TRBV5-1 and TRBJ1-1; 11 bases match TRBD1. There are 17 residues in the CDR3. Germline CDR1 SGHRS, CDR2 YFSETQ. J was trimmed by 4 bases and V by 0 bases; bases with no gene match: 8. CDR3 bases: TGCGCCAGCAGCTTGGGTGGACAGGGGGCGCGGGGCACTGAAGCTTTCTTT. Its translation is CASSLGGQGARGTEAFF. The variable domain in full, with the rest retrieved from reference TRBV5-1 and TRBJ1-1, is KAGVTQTPRYLIKTRGQQVTLSCSPISGHRSVSWYQQTPGQGLQFLFEYFSETQRNKGNFPGRFSGRQFSNSRSEMNVSTLELGDSALYLCASSLGGQGARGTEAFFGQGTRLTVV.

This chain links TRBV3-1 with TRBJ1-1; no clear D gene. CDR1 and CDR2 (germline): LGHDT, YNNKEL (reference sequence). Deletions cut 2 bases from V and 1 base from J, with 5 bases between. The CDR3 sequence is 13 residues long. This CDR3 reads CASSQLTNTEAFF. As DNA, the CDR3 is TGTGCCAGCAGCCAATTGACGAACACTGAAGCTTTCTTT.

The J gene is TRBJ2-3, the V gene TRBV7-3; 7 bases fit TRBD2. The length of the CDR3 is 15 residues. Per germline, CDR1 SGHTA and CDR2 FQGTGA. V dropped 4 bases and J dropped 1; count of bases not matched to a gene: 5. The CDR3 sequence: CASSSEGRGTDTQYF. DNA for the CDR3: TGTGCCAGCAGCTCCGAGGGGAGGGGCACAGATACGCAGTATTTT.

The chain uses TRBV29-1 and TRBJ2-1; D not resolved. Trimming cost V 4 bases and J 3 bases, with 7 bases left between them. The CDR3 is 12 residues long. The V gene's germline CDR1 is SQVTM and CDR2 ANQGSEA. Here the CDR3 DNA reads TGCAGCGTTGCCGACAACTACAATGAGCAGTTCTTC. Amino acids: CSVADNYNEQFF.

This chain joins TRBV20-1 and TRBJ2-5; a weak D match, TRBD1 (7 bases). The germline V gene has CDR1 DFQATT and CDR2 SNEGSKA (reference sequence). V lost 0 bases and J 5 bases, leaving 13 bases between the germline ends. The CDR3 has 14 residues. The CDR3 nucleotides read TGCAGTGCTAGAGAGGAGGGGGCTGCGGAGACCCAGTACTTC. This sequence encodes CSAREEGAAETQYF.

The V call is TRBV20-1, the J call TRBJ2-1; possible D gene TRBD2, 5 bases. Germline V gene lookup returns CDR1 DFQATT and CDR2 SNEGSKA (reference sequence). The germline V and J ends were trimmed by 3 bases and 2 bases, with 8 bases remaining between them. CDR3 length equals 13 residues. As DNA, the CDR3 is TGCAGTGCTAGTACTAGTACCTACAATGAGCAGTTCTTC. Protein: CSASTSTYNEQFF.

The chain has TRBV7-2 and TRBJ2-5; a weak D match, TRBD1 (5 bases). CDR1 and CDR2 from the germline V gene are SGHTA and FQGNSA. V was pared by 1 base and J by 1 base, with 10 bases between. The CDR3 length is 15 residues. The CDR3 region has the DNA TGTGCCAGCAGCTTAGGTTTAGGGGTCCAAGAGACCCAGTACTTC. It is translated as CASSLGLGVQETQYF.